Below are 7 T cell receptor beta chains sequenced from a single sample in a study of beta chain features in type 1 diabetes. Broader study findings: In all four CD4+ subsets, TCRB CDR3 length was significantly, moderately reduced in type 1 diabetes.

What was sequenced were expressed TCRB transcripts, since all of the isolated RNA had been reverse transcribed. Repertoires were generated with immunoSEQ multiplex PCR, while TCRdb's copy carries only in-frame clones and drops some. Among around 250,000 clones, about 14% were seen once, and the ten largest hold almost 0.02%. Their antigens remain unidentified. The source material was naive CD4+ T cells from blood. These receptors were collected from a man younger than 40 with type 1 diabetes.

This clone showed up just a few times. This sequence joins TRBV18 and TRBJ2-3; a weak D match, TRBD2 (5 bases). Germline V gives CDR1 KGHSH, CDR2 LQKENI. CDR3 length: 14 amino acids. V lost 1 base, J lost 1 base, and 6 bases lay in between. CDR3: CASSPLEGTDTQYF. Written as DNA, the CDR3 is TGTGCCAGCTCACCACTGGAGGGCACAGATACGCAGTATTTT.

This sequence joins TRBV11-2 and TRBJ1-4; D is unresolved. The CDR3 is 11 amino acids. Trimming took off 6 bases at V and 5 bases at J, with 4 bases between the two ends. In germline, CDR1 is SGHAT, CDR2 FQNNGV. The CDR3 coding sequence is TGTGCCAGCAGTGAGAATGAAAAACTGTTTTTT. Protein sequence: CASSENEKLFF.

The chain is built from TRBV6-5 and TRBJ2-7, with D maybe TRBD1 (6 bases). Per germline, CDR1 MNHEY and CDR2 SVGAGI. V was trimmed by 2 bases and J by 7 bases, leaving 9 bases between them. The CDR3 has 12 residues. The CDR3 spells CASSYRRGEQYF. CDR3 DNA sequence: TGTGCCAGCAGTTACCGCAGGGGTGAGCAGTACTTC.

This clone was counted only a few times. The chain has TRBV15 and TRBJ1-6, with TRBD1 matching over 8 bases. V dropped 2 bases and J dropped 5; count of bases not matched to a gene: 2. Germline V gives CDR1 LNHNV, CDR2 YYDKDF (reference sequence). The CDR3 loop spans 15 amino acids. The DNA of the CDR3 is TGTGCCACCAGCAGACCACAGGGGGATAATTCACCCCTCCACTTT. This gives the protein CATSRPQGDNSPLHF.

The chain recombines TRBV4-1 with TRBJ1-5; perhaps TRBD1 as D (5 bases). CDR3 length: 15 amino acids. V was clipped by 1 base and J by 2 bases, with 9 bases between them. The germline V gene has CDR1 MGHRA and CDR2 YSYEKL. The CDR3 DNA reads TGCGCCAGCAGCCAAGCAGGGAGGGGCAATCAGCCCCAGCATTTT. Its protein product is CASSQAGRGNQPQHF.

This clone has only a few counts. This chain links TRBV27 with TRBJ1-1; the D gene is possibly TRBD1 (6 bases). CDR1 MNHEY and CDR2 SMNVEV come from the germline V gene (reference sequence). Deletions cut 3 bases from V and 8 bases from J, with 22 bases between. This CDR3 contains 16 residues. CDR3 amino acids: CASSFQGLNEVSEAFF. In DNA, the CDR3 is TGTGCCAGCAGTTTCCAGGGGTTGAATGAGGTTTCGGAAGCTTTCTTT.

The table lists this clone with a few counts. The chain employs TRBV30 and TRBJ1-5, with 9 bases fitting TRBD1. The V segment lost 3 bases and the J segment 3 bases; nucleotides outside the gene matches: 6. Germline assignment: CDR1 GTSNPN and CDR2 SVGIG (reference sequence). This CDR3 has 15 residues. This chain's CDR3 is CAWSAGQGNNQPQHF. CDR3 DNA sequence: TGTGCCTGGAGCGCCGGACAGGGGAACAATCAGCCCCAGCATTTT.